This T cell receptor (beta chain) derives from a study of blood T cell repertoires in COVID-19. Study in general: Material from acute and convalescent COVID-19 was sourced from the United States, Italy and Spain. Nucleic acid was either cDNA or gDNA, and it came from T cells, B-cell-depleted T cells, or PBMCs.

As processed by the authors: How many nucleated cells were present was estimated from reference gene primer amplification. Repertoires were generated with immunoSEQ multiplex PCR, while TCRdb's copy carries only in-frame clones and drops some. V and J calls and clone size are as listed in that table; D and trimming were resolved from the DNA. There are around 140,000 clones in the sample; over 80% occur only once, and about 6% lies in the top ten. The CDR3 spans 15 residues. Trimming removed 5 bases from V and 3 bases from J, with 17 bases in between. Germline CDR1 and CDR2: SGHAT and FQNNGV. This clone was seen a few times.

The source of this sequence is a man of 80 years or more with acute or convalescent COVID-19. The rearrangement links TRBV11-2 to TRBJ2-7; D may be TRBD2 (5 bases). Sequencing was performed on peripheral blood. CDR3 residues: CASSLISAPFYEQYF. The CDR3, as DNA: TGTGCCAGCAGCCTGATTAGCGCCCCGTTCTACGAGCAGTACTTC.